This entry describes one T cell receptor (beta chain). The data were taken from a study of shared clonotypes between healthy human individuals. V was trimmed by 1 base and J by 0 bases, leaving 10 bases between them. The V gene's germline CDR1 is SSHAT and CDR2 FNYEAQ (reference sequence). CDR3 length: 16 residues. Sequenced by immunoSEQ multiplex PCR; TCRdb stores in-frame clones only, minus some. The sample lists around 750,000 clones, around 74% occurring once. Subsets obtained from CD4+ cells comprised CD45RA+ naive and CD45RA-negative memory cells. This sequence joins TRBV7-7 and TRBJ2-1; D is tentatively TRBD1 or TRBD2 (5 bases each). Source material: memory CD4+ T cells sorted from blood. Subset: CD45RA-negative fraction. This receptor was taken from a woman aged 30 to 39 in good health. CDR3 protein: CASSLGGSSSYNEQFF. CDR3 DNA: TGTGCCAGCAGCTTAGGGGGGTCGAGCTCCTACAATGAGCAGTTCTTC.